These 3 T cell receptor beta chains originate from one sample sequenced in a study of identical twins. From the 5' RACE reads, TCRdb called clonotypes with MiXCR, one entry per CDR3 protein. The sample includes approximately 620,000 distinct CDR3 sequences, 8.6% of them seen just once. This sample was also put to use in a study of yellow fever vaccine responses in identical twins.

What was sequenced was PBMCs. The source is a woman aged 18-35 years in good health.

This clonotype has just a few counts. V usage is TRBV10-2 and J usage is TRBJ2-5, with no clear D. Germline V gene lookup returns CDR1 WSHSY and CDR2 SAAADI. V was trimmed by 0 bases and J by 7 bases, leaving 9 bases between them. CDR3 length: 13 amino acids. Written as DNA, the CDR3 is TGCGCCAGCAGTGAGTCGAAAGGTCCGACCCAGTACTTC. Encoded protein: CASSESKGPTQYF.

The chain combines TRBV20-1 with TRBJ2-7; D remains unclear. Germline V CDR1 and CDR2: DFQATT, SNEGSKA (reference sequence). This CDR3 is built from 13 residues. V shed 2 bases and J shed 2 bases, with 10 bases lying between them. The CDR3 loop is CSARIVNPYEQYF. CDR3 in DNA: TGCAGTGCTAGAATTGTCAATCCCTACGAGCAGTACTTC.

This chain links TRBV7-2 with TRBJ1-4; D is perhaps TRBD1 (5 bases). This CDR3 has 16 residues. Germline V CDR1 and CDR2: SGHTA, FQGNSA. V was trimmed by 5 bases and J by 3 bases, leaving 16 bases between them. CDR3 coding DNA: TGTGCCAGCAGCCCTCGCCCGAGGGGTGCTAATGAAAAACTGTTTTTT. Its protein product is CASSPRPRGANEKLFF.